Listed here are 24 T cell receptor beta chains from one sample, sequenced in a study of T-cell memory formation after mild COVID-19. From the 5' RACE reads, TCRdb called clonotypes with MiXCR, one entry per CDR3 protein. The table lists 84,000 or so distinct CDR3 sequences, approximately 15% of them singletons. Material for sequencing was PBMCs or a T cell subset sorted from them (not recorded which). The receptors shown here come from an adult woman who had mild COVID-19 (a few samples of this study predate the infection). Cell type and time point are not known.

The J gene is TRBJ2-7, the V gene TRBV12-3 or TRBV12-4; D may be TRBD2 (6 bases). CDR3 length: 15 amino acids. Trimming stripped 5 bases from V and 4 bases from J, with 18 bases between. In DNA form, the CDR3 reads TGTGCCAGCAGTCCGTCCGGGACTCCGAGGTACGAGCAGTACTTC. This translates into CASSPSGTPRYEQYF.

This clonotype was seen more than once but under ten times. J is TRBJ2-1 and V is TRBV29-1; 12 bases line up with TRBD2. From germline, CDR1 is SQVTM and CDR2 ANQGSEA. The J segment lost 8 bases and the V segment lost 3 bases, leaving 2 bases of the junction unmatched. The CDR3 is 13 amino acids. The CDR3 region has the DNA TGCAGCGTTGAGACTAGCGGGAGCGATGAGCAGTTCTTC. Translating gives CSVETSGSDEQFF.

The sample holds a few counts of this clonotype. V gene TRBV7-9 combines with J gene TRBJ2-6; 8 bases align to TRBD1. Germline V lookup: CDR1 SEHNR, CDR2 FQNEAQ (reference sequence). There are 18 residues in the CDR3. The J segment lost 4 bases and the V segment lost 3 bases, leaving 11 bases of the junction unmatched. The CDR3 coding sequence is TGTGCCAGCAGCTTCCCGCAGGGGGCGCATGTGGGGGCCAACGTCCTGACTTTC. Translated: CASSFPQGAHVGANVLTF.

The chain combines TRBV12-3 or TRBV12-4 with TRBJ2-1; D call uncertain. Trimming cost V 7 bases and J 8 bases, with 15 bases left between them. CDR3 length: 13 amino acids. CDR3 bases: TGTGCCAGCACCCAGCCCTCCCGAGATGAGCAGTTCTTC. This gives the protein CASTQPSRDEQFF.

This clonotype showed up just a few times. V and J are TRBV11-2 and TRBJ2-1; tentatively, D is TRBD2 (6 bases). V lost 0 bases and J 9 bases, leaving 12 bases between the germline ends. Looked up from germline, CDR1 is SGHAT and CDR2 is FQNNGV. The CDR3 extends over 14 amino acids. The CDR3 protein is CASSLDVSGREQFF. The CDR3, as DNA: TGTGCCAGCAGCTTAGATGTTAGCGGACGTGAGCAGTTCTTC.

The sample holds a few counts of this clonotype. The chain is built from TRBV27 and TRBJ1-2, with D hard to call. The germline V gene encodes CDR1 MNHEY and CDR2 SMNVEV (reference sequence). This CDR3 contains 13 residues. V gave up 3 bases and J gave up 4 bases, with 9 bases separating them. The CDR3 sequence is CASSFGQSYGYTF. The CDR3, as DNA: TGTGCCAGCAGTTTTGGTCAGAGCTATGGCTACACCTTC.

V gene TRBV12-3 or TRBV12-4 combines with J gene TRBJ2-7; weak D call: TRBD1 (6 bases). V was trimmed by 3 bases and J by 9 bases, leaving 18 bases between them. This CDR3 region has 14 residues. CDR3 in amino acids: CASSFPDRGLTQYF. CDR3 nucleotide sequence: TGTGCCAGCAGTTTCCCGGACAGAGGGTTGACGCAGTACTTC.

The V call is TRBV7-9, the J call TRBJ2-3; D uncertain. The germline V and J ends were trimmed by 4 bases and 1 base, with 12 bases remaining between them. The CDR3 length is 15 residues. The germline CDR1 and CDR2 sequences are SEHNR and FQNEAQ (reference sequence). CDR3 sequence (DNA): TGTGCCAGCAGCTCGAATGGGTACGGCACAGATACGCAGTATTTT. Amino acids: CASSSNGYGTDTQYF.

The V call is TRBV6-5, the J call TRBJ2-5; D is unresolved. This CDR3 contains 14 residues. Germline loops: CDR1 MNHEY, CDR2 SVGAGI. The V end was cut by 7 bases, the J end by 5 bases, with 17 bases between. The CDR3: CASIEAPDRETQYF. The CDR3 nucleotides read TGTGCCAGCATTGAGGCGCCGGATCGGGAGACCCAGTACTTC.

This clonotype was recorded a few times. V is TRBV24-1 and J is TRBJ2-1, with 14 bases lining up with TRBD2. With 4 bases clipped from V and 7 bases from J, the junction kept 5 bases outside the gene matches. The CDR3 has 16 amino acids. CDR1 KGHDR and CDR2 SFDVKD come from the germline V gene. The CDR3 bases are TGTGCCACCAGTGAGCGGGGACTAGCGGGAGTAAATGAGCAGTTCTTC. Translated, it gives CATSERGLAGVNEQFF.

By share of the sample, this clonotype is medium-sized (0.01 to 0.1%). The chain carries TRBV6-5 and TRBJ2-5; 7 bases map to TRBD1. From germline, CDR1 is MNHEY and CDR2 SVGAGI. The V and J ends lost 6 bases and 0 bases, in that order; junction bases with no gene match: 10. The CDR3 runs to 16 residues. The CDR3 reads CASSPGTDIYQETQYF. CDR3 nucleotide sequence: TGTGCCAGCAGCCCCGGGACAGACATCTACCAAGAGACCCAGTACTTC.

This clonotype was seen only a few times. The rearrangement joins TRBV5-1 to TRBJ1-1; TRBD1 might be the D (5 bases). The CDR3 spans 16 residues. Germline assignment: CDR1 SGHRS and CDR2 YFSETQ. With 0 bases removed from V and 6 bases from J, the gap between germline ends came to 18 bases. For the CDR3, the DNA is TGCGCCAGCAGCTTGGCCGGGACTGCGAGGAGCCCTGAAGCTTTCTTT. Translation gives CASSLAGTARSPEAFF.

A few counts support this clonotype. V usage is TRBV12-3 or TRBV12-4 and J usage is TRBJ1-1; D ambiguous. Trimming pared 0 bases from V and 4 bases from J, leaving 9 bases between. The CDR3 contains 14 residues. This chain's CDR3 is CASSLAGAGTEAFF. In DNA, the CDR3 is TGTGCCAGCAGTTTAGCAGGAGCTGGCACTGAAGCTTTCTTT.

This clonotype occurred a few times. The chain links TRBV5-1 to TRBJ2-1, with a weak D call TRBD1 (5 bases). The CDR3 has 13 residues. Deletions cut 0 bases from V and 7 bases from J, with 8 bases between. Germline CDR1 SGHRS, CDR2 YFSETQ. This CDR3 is CASSLGGRNEQFF. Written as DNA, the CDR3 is TGCGCCAGCAGCTTGGGGGGCAGGAATGAGCAGTTCTTC.

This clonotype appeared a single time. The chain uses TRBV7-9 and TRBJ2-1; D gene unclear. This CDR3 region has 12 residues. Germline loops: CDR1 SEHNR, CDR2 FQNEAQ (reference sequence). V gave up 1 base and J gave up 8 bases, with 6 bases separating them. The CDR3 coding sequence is TGTGCCAGCAGCTTAGAGGCACATGAGCAGTTCTTC. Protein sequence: CASSLEAHEQFF. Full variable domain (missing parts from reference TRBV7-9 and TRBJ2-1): DTGVSQNPRHKITKRGQNVTFRCDPISEHNRLYWYRQTLGQGPEFLTYFQNEAQLEKSRLLSDRFSAERPKGSFSTLEIQRTEQGDSAMYLCASSLEAHEQFFGPGTRLTVL.

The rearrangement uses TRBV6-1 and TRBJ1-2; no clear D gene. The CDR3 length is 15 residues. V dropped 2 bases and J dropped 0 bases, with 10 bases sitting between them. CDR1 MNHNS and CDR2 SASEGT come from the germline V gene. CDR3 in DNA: TGTGCCAGCAGTGAAAGTGGGCTAGCTAACTATGGCTACACCTTC. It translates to CASSESGLANYGYTF.

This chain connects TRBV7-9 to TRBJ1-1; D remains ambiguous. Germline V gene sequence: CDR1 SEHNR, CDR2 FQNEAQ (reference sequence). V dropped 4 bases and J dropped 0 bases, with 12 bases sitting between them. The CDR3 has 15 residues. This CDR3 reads CASSSSQFMNTEAFF. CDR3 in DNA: TGTGCCAGCAGCTCCTCGCAGTTCATGAACACTGAAGCTTTCTTT.

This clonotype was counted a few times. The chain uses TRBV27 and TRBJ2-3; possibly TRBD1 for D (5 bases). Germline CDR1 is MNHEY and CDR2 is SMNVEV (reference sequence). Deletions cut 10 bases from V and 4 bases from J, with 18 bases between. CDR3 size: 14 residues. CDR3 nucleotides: TGTGCCACCACCTCCGGGTTGGGGCCAGATACGCAGTATTTT. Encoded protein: CATTSGLGPDTQYF.

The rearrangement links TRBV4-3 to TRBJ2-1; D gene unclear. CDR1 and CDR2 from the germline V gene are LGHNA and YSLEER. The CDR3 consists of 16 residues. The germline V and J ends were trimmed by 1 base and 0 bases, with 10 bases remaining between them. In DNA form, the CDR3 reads TGCGCCAGCAGCCAAGTTAAGGCCTCCTCCTACAATGAGCAGTTCTTC. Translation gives CASSQVKASSYNEQFF.

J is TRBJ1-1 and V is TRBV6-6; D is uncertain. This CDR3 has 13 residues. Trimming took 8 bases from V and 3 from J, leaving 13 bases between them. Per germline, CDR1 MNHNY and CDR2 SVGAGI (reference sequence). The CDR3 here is CASGINGYTEAFF. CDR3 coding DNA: TGTGCCAGCGGAATAAACGGATACACTGAAGCTTTCTTT.

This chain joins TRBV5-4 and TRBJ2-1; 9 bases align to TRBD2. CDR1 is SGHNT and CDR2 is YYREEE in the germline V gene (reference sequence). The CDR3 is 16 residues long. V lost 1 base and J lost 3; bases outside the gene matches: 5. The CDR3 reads CASSLPSGTYYNEQFF. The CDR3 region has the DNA TGTGCCAGCAGCTTGCCTAGCGGGACCTACTACAATGAGCAGTTCTTC.

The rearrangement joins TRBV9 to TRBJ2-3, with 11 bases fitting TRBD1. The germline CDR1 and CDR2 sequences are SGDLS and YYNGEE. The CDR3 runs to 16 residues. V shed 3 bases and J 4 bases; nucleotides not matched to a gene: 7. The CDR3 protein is CASSGPGQGASDTQYF. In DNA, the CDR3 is TGTGCCAGCAGCGGACCCGGACAGGGGGCTTCAGATACGCAGTATTTT.

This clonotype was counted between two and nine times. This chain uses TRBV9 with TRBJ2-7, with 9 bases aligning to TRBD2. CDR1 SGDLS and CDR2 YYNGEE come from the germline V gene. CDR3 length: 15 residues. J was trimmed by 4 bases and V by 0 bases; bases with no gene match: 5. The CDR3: CASSVETSGLYEQYF. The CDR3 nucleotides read TGTGCCAGCAGCGTAGAGACTAGCGGCCTATACGAGCAGTACTTC.

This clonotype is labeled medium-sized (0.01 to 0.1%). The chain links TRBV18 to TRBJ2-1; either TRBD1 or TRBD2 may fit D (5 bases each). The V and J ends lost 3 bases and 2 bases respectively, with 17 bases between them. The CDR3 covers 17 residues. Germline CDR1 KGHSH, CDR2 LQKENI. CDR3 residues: CASSPQTGTDPYNEQFF. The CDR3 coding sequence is TGTGCCAGCTCACCTCAGACCGGGACGGATCCCTACAATGAGCAGTTCTTC.